This entry concerns a single T cell receptor (beta chain). What it binds is unknown. This entry comes from a study of OX40 agonist ivuxolimab in advanced cancers. The germline CDR1 and CDR2 sequences are SGHRS and YFSETQ. CDR3 length equals 15 residues. V was trimmed by 7 bases and J by 0 bases, leaving 16 bases between them. The data were produced by immunoSEQ multiplex PCR, yet TCRdb's version contains in-frame clones alone and is incomplete. The table shows approximately 56,000 clones, with over 80% occurring only once. Study conclusions and caveats: Partly responding patients at 0.1-3.0 mg/kg showed some of the smallest clonal expansion. Part of the nonresponder group also had normalized T-cell clonal expansion that was low. The investigators did not determine what antigen specificity the expanded peripheral T cells had.

The sequence derives from an adult with an advanced solid tumor such as melanoma, head and neck, liver or kidney cancer. Sequencing used CD4+ or CD8+ T cells sorted from blood, obtained in a trial of the OX40 agonist ivuxolimab. The gene calls are TRBV5-1 and TRBJ1-1, with a possible D match to TRBD1 (5 bases). CDR3 DNA sequence: TGCGCCAGCGCCAGGGTCGCGGATGTGAACACTGAAGCTTTCTTT. It translates to CASARVADVNTEAFF.